The text below deals with one TCR beta chain. The sample originates from a study of neurological immune-mediated disorders. Time point defined: longitudinal time-point 2. From 15-18 subjects, each sequencing run yielded over 160 million TCR-beta sequences. TCRdb re-called the 5' RACE reads through MiXCR, storing one row per CDR3 protein. The table has 55,000 to 65,000 distinct CDR3 sequences, roughly 10% seen once. This receptor was taken from a young man in good health. Sequences were obtained from PBMCs.

CDR3 amino acids: CASSYTRAGLEQYF. The CDR3 DNA reads TGTGCCAGCAGTTACACGAGGGCCGGTCTCGAGCAGTACTTC. The chain couples TRBV6-1 to TRBJ2-7, with D maybe TRBD2 (5 bases). The germline CDR1 and CDR2 sequences are MNHNS and SASEGT. The length of the CDR3 is 14 residues. The germline V and J ends were trimmed by 5 bases and 6 bases, with 17 bases remaining between them.